The clone carrying this T cell receptor beta chain was counted between two and nine times. What it recognizes is unknown. This sample is part of a study of T cell repertoires in ileal Crohn's disease. Overall study results and limits: Mucosal expansions were suggested to be mainly CD8 T cells.

TCRdb's copy holds only in-frame clones and misses some; the assay was immunoSEQ multiplex PCR. Among approximately 15,000 clones listed, 75% to 90% were seen once. The sample taken for sequencing was ileal tissue. The receptor comes from an adult with Crohn's disease.

CDR3: CASSLGPRQTNEKLFF. CDR3 nucleotides: TGCGCCAGCAGCTTGGGCCCTAGACAGACTAATGAAAAACTGTTTTTT. V gene TRBV5-1 combines with J gene TRBJ1-4; perhaps TRBD1 as D (5 bases). Trimming shortened V by 0 bases and J by 2 bases, and 11 bases separated the two germline ends. The CDR3 loop spans 16 amino acids. CDR1 and CDR2 from the germline V gene are SGHRS and YFSETQ.